This TCR beta chain was obtained from a study of regulatory T cells in long-lasting Graves disease. Whole-study context: Persistent cases were those of Graves' disease that involved over 5 years of antithyroid drugs with positive TSH receptor antibodies.

Investigators prepared the TCR beta libraries by applying iRepertoire HTBI primers and Arm-PCR of CDR3 regions. In TCRdb, the multiplex PCR reads were re-called with MiXCR into one record per CDR3 protein. The sample lists about 430,000 distinct CDR3 sequences, about 21% seen once, with approximately 14% in the top ten. Findings and limits, study-wide: There was favoring of TRBV28, TRBJ1-2 and TRBJ2-5 in persistent disease.

As for time point: persistent/refractory GD, antithyroid drugs over 5 years with positive TRAb. There was RNA extracted from PBMCs, and the TCR library was made from it. Diagnoses of Graves' disease were made by American Thyroid Association guidelines. Germline lookup yields CDR1 MDHEN and CDR2 SYDVKM. This CDR3 has 14 amino acids. V shed 5 bases, J shed 2 bases, and the junction held 6 bases outside the gene matches. This clonotype was seen repeatedly, ten times or more. What it binds is unknown. The sequencing used peripheral blood mononuclear cells (PBMCs), collected when the disease was refractory, from a patient treated with antithyroid drugs. This clonotype was obtained from a female donor with Graves disease. The V call is TRBV28, the J call TRBJ2-7, with 7 bases identical to TRBD1. CDR3 DNA: TGTGCCAGCAGTATCCGGGACAGACCCTACGAGCAGTACTTC. It encodes CASSIRDRPYEQYF.